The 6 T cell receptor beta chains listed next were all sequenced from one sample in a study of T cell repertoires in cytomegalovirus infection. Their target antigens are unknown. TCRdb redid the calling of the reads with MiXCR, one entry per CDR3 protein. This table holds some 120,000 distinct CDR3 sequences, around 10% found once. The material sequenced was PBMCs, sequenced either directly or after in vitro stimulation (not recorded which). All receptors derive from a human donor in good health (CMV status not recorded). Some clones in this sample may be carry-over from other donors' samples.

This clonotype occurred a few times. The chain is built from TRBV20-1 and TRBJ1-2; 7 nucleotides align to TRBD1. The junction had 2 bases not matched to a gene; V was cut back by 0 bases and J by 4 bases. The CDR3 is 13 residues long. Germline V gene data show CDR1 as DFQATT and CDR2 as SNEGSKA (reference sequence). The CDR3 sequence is CSAREGTAYGYTF. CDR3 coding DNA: TGCAGTGCTAGAGAAGGGACAGCCTATGGCTACACCTTC.

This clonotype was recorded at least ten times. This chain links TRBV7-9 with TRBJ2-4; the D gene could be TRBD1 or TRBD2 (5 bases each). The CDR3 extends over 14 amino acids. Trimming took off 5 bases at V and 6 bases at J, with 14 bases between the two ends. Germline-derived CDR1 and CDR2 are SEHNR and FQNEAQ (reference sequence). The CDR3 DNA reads TGTGCCAGCAGCGACCGGGACGGAGCAAACATTCAGTACTTC. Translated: CASSDRDGANIQYF.

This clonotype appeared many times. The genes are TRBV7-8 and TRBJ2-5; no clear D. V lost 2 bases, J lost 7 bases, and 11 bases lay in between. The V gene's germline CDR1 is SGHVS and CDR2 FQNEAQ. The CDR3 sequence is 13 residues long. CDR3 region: CASSLRTSRTQYF. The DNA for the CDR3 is TGTGCCAGCAGCTTAAGAACGTCCCGGACCCAGTACTTC.

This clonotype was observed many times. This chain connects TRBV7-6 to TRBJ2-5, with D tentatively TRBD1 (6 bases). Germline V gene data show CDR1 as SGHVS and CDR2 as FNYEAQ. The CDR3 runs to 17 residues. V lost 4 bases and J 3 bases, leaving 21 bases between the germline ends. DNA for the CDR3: TGTGCCAGCAGCTCCCGGGACACCGCCCTGGGGGAAGAGACCCAGTACTTC. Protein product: CASSSRDTALGEETQYF.

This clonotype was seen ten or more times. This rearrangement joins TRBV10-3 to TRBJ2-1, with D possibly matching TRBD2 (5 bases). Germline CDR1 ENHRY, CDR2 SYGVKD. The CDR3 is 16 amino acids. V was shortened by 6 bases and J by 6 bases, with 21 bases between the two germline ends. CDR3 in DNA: TGTGCCATCAGCCACGGACGGCGCAGCGGCGGCAATGAGCAGTTCTTC. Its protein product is CAISHGRRSGGNEQFF.

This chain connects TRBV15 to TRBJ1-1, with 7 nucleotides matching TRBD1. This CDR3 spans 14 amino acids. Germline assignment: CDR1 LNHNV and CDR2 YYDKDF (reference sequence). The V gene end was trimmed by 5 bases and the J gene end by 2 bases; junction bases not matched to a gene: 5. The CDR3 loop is CATSGGTDNTEAFF. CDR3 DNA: TGTGCCACCAGCGGAGGGACAGACAACACTGAAGCTTTCTTT.